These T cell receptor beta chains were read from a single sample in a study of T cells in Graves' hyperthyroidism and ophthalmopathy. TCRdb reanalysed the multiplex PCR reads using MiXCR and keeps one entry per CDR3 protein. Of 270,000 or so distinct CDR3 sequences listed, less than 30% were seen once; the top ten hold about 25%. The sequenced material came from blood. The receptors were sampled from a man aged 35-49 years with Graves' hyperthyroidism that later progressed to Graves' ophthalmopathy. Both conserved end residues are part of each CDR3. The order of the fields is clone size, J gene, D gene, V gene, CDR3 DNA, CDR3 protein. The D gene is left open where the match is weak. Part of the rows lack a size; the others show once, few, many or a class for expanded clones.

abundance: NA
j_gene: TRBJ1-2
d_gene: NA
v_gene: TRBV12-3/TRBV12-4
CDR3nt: TGTGCCAGCAGTTCTTGGACTGGGGGCTACACCTTC
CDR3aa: CASSSWTGGYTF

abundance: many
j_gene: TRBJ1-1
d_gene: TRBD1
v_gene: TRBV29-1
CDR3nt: TGCAGCGTCCCTGGGACAGTCTGGAACACTGAAGCTTTCTTT
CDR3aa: CSVPGTVWNTEAFF

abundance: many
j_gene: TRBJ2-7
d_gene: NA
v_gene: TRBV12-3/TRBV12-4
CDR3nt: TGTGCCAGCAGTTTAACCAACAGGGACGAGCAGTACTTC
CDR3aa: CASSLTNRDEQYF

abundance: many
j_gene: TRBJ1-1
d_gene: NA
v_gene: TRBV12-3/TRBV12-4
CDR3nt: TGTGCCAGCAGTTTTGGGTCAGGCCTAGAAGCTTTCTTT
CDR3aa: CASSFGSGLEAFF

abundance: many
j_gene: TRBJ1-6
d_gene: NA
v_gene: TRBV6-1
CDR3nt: TGTGCCAGCAGTGAAAACAGGGATTCACCCCTCCACTTT
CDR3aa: CASSENRDSPLHF

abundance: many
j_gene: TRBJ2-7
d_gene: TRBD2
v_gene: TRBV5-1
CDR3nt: TGCGCCAGCAGTCAAAGCGGGAGGGCCGAGTCCGAGCAGTACTTC
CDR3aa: CASSQSGRAESEQYF

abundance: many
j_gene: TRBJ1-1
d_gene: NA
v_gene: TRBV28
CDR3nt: TGTGCCAGCAGCAGTAAACGGCTACTGAGGGTCGCTTTCTTT
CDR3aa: CASSSKRLLRVAFF

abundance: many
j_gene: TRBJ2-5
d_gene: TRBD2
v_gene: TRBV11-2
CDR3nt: TGTGCCAGCAGCTCTCTAGCGGGAGGGGGGGAGACCCAGTACTTC
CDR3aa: CASSSLAGGGETQYF

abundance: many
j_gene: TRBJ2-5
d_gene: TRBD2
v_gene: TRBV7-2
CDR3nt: TGTGCCAGCAGCCCCGCCGGGACTACTGCTAGAGGGACCCAGTACTTC
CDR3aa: CASSPAGTTARGTQYF

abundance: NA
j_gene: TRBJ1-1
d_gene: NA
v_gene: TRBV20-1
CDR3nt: TGCAGTGCTTGGGGCACTGAAGCTTTCTTT
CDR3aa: CSAWGTEAFF

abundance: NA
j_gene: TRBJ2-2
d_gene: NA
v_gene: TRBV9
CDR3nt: TGTGCCAGCAGCCAATTGGGGGGGCCGAACACCGGGGAGCTGTTTTTT
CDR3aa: CASSQLGGPNTGELFF

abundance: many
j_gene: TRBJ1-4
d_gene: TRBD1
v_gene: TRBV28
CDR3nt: TGTGCCAGCAGTTTGGGAGGGGGCGCTTCTAATGAAAAACTGTTTTTT
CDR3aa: CASSLGGGASNEKLFF

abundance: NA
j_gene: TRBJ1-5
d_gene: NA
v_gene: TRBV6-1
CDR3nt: TGTGCCAGCAGTGAACAGGGCACTTATCAGCCCCAGCATTTT
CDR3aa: CASSEQGTYQPQHF

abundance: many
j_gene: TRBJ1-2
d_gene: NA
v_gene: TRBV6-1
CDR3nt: TGTGCCAGCAGTGTGCACAGGGATGTTCGGGGCTACACCTTC
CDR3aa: CASSVHRDVRGYTF

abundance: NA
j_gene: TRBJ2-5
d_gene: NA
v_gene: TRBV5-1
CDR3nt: TGCGCCAGCAGCTTCCTTGGACTGCTCCAAGAGACCCAGTACTTC
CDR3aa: CASSFLGLLQETQYF

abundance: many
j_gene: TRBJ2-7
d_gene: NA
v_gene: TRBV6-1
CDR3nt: TGTGCCAGCCGAGGGAGCTCCTACGAGCAGTACTTC
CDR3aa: CASRGSSYEQYF

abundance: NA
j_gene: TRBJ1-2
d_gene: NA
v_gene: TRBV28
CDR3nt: TGTGCCAGCAGTCCCACCTTCGGCAGGGTGGATGGCTACACCTTC
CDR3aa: CASSPTFGRVDGYTF

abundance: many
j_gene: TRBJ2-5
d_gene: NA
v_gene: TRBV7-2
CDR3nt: TGTGCCAGCAGTTCGCAGGGTGCCCAGTACTTC
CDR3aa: CASSSQGAQYF

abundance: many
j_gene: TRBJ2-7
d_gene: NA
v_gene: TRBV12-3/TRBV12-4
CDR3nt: TGTGCCAGCAGTTTAGGCCGGGAGCTGAGTGAGCAGTACTTC
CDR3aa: CASSLGRELSEQYF

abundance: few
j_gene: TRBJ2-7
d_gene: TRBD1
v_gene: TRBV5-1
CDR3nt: TGCGCCAGCAGATACATCAGGGGGAATTCCTACGAGCAGTACTTC
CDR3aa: CASRYIRGNSYEQYF

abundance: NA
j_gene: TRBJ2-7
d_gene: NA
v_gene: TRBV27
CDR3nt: TGTGCCAGCAGTTTTCGAGGGCAGCCCTACGAGCAGTACTTC
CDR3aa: CASSFRGQPYEQYF

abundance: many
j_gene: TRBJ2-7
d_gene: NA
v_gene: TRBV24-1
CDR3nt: TGTGCCACCAGTGACCCGGGACCGCCACTTTCCTACGAGCAGTACTTC
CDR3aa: CATSDPGPPLSYEQYF

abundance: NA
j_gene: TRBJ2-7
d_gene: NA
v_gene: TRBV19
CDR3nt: TGTGCCAGTAGTAGACAGGTCCACAGCGAGCAGTACTTC
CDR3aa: CASSRQVHSEQYF

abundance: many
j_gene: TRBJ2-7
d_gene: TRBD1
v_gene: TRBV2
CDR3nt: TGTGCCAGCAGTGAATCCAAGGGACAGGGACCCTACGAGCAGTACTTC
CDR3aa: CASSESKGQGPYEQYF

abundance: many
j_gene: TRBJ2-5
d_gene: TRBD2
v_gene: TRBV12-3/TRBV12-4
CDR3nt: TGTGCCAGCAGTTCCGTGGGACTAGCGGGAGGGGAGACCCAGTACTTC
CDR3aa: CASSSVGLAGGETQYF

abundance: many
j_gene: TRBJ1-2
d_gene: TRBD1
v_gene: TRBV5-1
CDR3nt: TGCGCCAGCAGCTTCGGGACAGTCTATGGCTACACCTTC
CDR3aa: CASSFGTVYGYTF

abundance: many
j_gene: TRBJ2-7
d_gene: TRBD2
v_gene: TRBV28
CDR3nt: TGTGCCAGCAGTTTACCACGGACTAGCGGGACGTACGAGCAGTACTTC
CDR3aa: CASSLPRTSGTYEQYF

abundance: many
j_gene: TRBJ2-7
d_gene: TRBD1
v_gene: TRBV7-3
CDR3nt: TGTGCCAGCAGCCCGTCACAGGGGTTGTTCCACGAGCAGTACTTC
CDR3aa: CASSPSQGLFHEQYF

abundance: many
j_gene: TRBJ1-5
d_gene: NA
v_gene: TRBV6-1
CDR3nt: TGTGCCAGCATATCAGGGGTCTGGAGCAATCAGCCCCAGCATTTT
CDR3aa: CASISGVWSNQPQHF

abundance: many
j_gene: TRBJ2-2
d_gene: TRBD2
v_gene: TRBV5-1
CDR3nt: TGCGCCAGCAGCTTGGCCTCGGCGGGAGATGGCGGGGAGCTGTTTTTT
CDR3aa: CASSLASAGDGGELFF

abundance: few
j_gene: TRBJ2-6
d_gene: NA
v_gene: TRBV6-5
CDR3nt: TGTGCCAGCAGTTACTCCTGGGCCAACGTCCTGACTTTC
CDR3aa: CASSYSWANVLTF

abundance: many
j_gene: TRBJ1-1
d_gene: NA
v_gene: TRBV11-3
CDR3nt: TGTGCCAGCAGCTTAGATACGGCAGTGAACACTGAAGCTTTCTTT
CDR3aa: CASSLDTAVNTEAFF

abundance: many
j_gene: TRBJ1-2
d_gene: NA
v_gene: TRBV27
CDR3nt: TGTGCCAGCAGAAGGGGTCTGAACTATGGCTACACCTTC
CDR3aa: CASRRGLNYGYTF

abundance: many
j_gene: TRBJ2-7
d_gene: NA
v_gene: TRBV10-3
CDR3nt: TGTGCCTCGGCGGGCTCCTCCAGGGGCGAGCAGTACTTC
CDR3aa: CASAGSSRGEQYF

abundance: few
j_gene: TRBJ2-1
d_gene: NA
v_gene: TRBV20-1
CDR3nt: TGCAGTGCTAGCTTCACCAACAGGCTCGGGAATGAGCAGTTCTTC
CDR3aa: CSASFTNRLGNEQFF

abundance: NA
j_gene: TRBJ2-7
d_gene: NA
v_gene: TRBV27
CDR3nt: TGTGCCAGCAGTTGGGGCCCAGGGGTCTACGAGCAGTACTTC
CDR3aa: CASSWGPGVYEQYF

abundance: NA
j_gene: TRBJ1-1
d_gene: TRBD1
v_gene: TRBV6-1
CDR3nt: TGTGCCAGCAGAGACAGGGGCGGTGGGACTGAAGCTTTCTTT
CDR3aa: CASRDRGGGTEAFF

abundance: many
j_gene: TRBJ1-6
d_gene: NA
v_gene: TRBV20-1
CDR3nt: TGCAGTGCTAGTATTACATTCGGTGCCCTCCACTTT
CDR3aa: CSASITFGALHF

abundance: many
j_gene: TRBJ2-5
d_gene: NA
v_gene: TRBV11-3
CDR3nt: TGTGCCAGCAGCTTATCCGCCAAGTACCAAGAGACCCAGTACTTC
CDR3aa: CASSLSAKYQETQYF

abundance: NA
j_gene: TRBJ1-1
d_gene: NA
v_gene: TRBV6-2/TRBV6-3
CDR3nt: TGTGCCAGCAGTTACTCTGCCAGTACGGGGACTGAAGCTTTCTTT
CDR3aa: CASSYSASTGTEAFF

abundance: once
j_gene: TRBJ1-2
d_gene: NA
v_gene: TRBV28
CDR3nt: TGTGCCAGCAGTTTATCGAATAGGCTGGACCTATCTTATGGCTACACCTTC
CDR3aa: CASSLSNRLDLSYGYTF

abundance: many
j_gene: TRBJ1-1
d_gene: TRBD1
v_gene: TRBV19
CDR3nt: TGTGCCAGTAGTCCAGGACAGGGGGCGGATACTGAAGCTTTCTTT
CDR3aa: CASSPGQGADTEAFF

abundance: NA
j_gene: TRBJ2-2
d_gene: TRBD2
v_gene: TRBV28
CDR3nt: TGTGCCAGCAGTTTAGCAGCGGGACGAACCGGGGAGCTGTTTTTT
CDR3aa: CASSLAAGRTGELFF

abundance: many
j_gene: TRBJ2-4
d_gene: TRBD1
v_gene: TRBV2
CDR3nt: TGTGCCAGCGGGACAGGGGGTGTTGTGGCCAAAAACATTCAGTACTTC
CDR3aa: CASGTGGVVAKNIQYF

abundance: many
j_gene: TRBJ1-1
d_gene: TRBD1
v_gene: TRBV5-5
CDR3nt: TGTGCCAGCAGCAAACAGGGGCGGCCTGAAGCTTTCTTT
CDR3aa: CASSKQGRPEAFF

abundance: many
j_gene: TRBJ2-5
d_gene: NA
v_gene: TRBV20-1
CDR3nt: TGCAGTGCTAGAGACCGAACTAGTCTGGAGACCCAGTACTTC
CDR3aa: CSARDRTSLETQYF

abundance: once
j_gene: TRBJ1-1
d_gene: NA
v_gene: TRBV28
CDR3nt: TGTGCCAGCAGTTTCGGGACATTCTCGAACACTGAAGCTTTCTTT
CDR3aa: CASSFGTFSNTEAFF

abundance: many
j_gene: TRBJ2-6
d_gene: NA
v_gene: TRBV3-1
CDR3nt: TGTGCCAGCAGCCAAGGGATCTCTGGGGCCAACGTCCTGACTTTC
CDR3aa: CASSQGISGANVLTF

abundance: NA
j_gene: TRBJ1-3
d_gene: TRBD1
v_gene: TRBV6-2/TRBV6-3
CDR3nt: TGTGCCAGCAACAGACAGGGCTTCTTCTCTGGAAACACCATATATTTT
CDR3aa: CASNRQGFFSGNTIYF

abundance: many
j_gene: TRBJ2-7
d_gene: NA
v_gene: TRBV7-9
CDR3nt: TGTGCCAGCAGCATAGGACACAACGAGCAGTACTTC
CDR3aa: CASSIGHNEQYF

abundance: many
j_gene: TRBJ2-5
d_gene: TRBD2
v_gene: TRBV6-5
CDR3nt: TGTGCCAGCAGTTACACCGGACTAGCGGGCAAAAGTGGAGGAGAGACCCAGTACTTC
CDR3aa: CASSYTGLAGKSGGETQYF

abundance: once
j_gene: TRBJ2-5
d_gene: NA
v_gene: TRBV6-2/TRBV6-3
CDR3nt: TGTGCCAGCAGTTACGCAGGGGAATCGGAGACCCAGTACTTC
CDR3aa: CASSYAGESETQYF

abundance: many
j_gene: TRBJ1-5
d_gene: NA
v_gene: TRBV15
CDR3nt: TGTGCCACCAGCAGAGGGGTGTGGGCAGGGGTCAATCAGCCCCAGCATTTT
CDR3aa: CATSRGVWAGVNQPQHF

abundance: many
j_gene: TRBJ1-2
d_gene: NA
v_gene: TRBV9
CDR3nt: TGTGCCAGCAGCGTAGATAGGAACTATGGCTACACCTTC
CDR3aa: CASSVDRNYGYTF

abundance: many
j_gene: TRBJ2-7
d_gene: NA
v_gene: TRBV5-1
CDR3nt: TGCGCCAGCAGCTTGCCCCCAAATTCTGCGGGATACGAGCAGTACTTC
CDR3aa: CASSLPPNSAGYEQYF